This TCR beta chain was sequenced for a study of T cell changes during pregnancy in multiple sclerosis. As to this clone: Sequence at one end of the junction differs from germline and may be a read error.

Clones were read by immunoSEQ multiplex PCR, and TCRdb kept only the in-frame ones, dropping some. The repertoire consists of more than 35,000 clones, with over 90% occurring once and the leading ten covering 0.35% to 0.4%. The CDR3 runs 17 residues. The V gene's germline CDR1 is LNHDA and CDR2 SQIVND (reference sequence). This TCR was sampled from a female donor with multiple sclerosis, enrolled in a pregnancy study. V gene TRBV19 combines with J gene TRBJ2-1; 13 positions match TRBD2. The material sequenced was CD4+ T cells from peripheral blood mononuclear cells, taken in the second trimester of pregnancy. The CDR3 sequence: CASSLEGLAGSNNEQFF. CDR3 coding DNA: TGTGCCAGTAGTTTAGAGGGACTAGCGGGAAGTAACAATGAGCAGTTCTTC.